These 18 T cell receptor beta chains were all obtained from the same sample, sequenced in a study of T-cell memory formation after mild COVID-19. MiXCR, run by TCRdb on the 5' RACE reads, gives a single entry per CDR3 protein. The table lists approximately 410,000 distinct CDR3 sequences, 20% to 30% of them singletons. The source material was PBMCs or a T cell subset sorted from them (not recorded which). These receptors came from an adult woman who had mild COVID-19 (a few samples of this study predate the infection). Cell type and time point are not known.

This clonotype was seen a single time. The chain combines TRBV7-9 with TRBJ1-4; no firm D call. Germline V gene data show CDR1 as SEHNR and CDR2 as FQNEAQ (reference sequence). V lost 1 base, J lost 6 bases, and 9 bases lay in between. The CDR3 loop spans 14 amino acids. The chain's CDR3 is CASSLGGGDEKLFF. The DNA of the CDR3 is TGTGCCAGCAGCTTAGGGGGAGGTGATGAAAAACTGTTTTTT.

V usage is TRBV20-1 and J usage is TRBJ1-2, with D hard to call. The CDR3 runs to 12 residues. With 0 bases removed from V and 4 bases from J, the gap between germline ends came to 6 bases. The germline V gene has CDR1 DFQATT and CDR2 SNEGSKA (reference sequence). The CDR3 nucleotides are TGCAGTGCTAGAGATCAAAGCTATGGCTACACCTTC. Protein sequence: CSARDQSYGYTF.

This clonotype was observed many times. V is TRBV7-2 and J is TRBJ2-1; D perhaps matches TRBD2 (6 bases). The CDR3 has 15 amino acids. Germline V lookup: CDR1 SGHTA, CDR2 FQGNSA. Between the trimmed V and J ends, which lost 1 base and 1 base, there was a span of 8 bases. DNA of the CDR3: TGTGCCAGCAGCTTAGGTGGGAGGTCCTACAATGAGCAGTTCTTC. This gives the protein CASSLGGRSYNEQFF.

The table lists this clonotype with a few counts. The chain uses TRBV7-6 and TRBJ2-3; 8 nucleotides line up with TRBD2. The trim removed 5 bases at V and 3 bases at J, leaving 13 bases unmatched. CDR3 size: 17 residues. CDR1 and CDR2 from the germline V gene are SGHVS and FNYEAQ. Here the CDR3 DNA reads TGTGCCAGCAGCCTTAGGATAGCGGGAAGGGTGACAGATACGCAGTATTTT. Its protein is CASSLRIAGRVTDTQYF.

The sample holds many counts of this clonotype. In DNA form, the CDR3 reads TGTGCCAGCAGCCAAGAAAGGACGTCTGAAGCTTTCTTT. Translating it yields CASSQERTSEAFF. The rearrangement links TRBV4-2 to TRBJ1-1, with D uncertain. The germline gives CDR1 LGHNA, CDR2 YNFKEQ. The CDR3 contains 13 residues. Trimming left V 0 bases short and J 6 bases short, with 8 bases between.

This clonotype was found a few times. The CDR3 DNA reads as TGCGCCAGCAAACAGGGGGCACGGAATGGCTACACCTTC. This encodes CASKQGARNGYTF. The V gene is TRBV5-1, the J gene TRBJ1-2, with 9 bases matching TRBD1. CDR3 size: 13 residues. CDR1 and CDR2 from the germline V gene are SGHRS and YFSETQ. Trimming at V came to 6 bases and at J to 6 bases, leaving 6 bases not matched to a gene.

A few counts support this clonotype. J is TRBJ2-7 and V is TRBV4-2, with 10 bases lining up with TRBD2. CDR1 and CDR2 (germline): LGHNA, YNFKEQ. J gave up 2 bases and V 3 bases, and 4 bases lay outside the gene matches. The CDR3 runs to 15 residues. CDR3 in amino acids: CASSQSSGGTYEQYF. As DNA, the CDR3 is TGTGCCAGCAGCCAGTCTAGCGGGGGAACCTACGAGCAGTACTTC.

The rearrangement joins TRBV27 to TRBJ1-5, with D possibly being TRBD1 (6 bases). The CDR3 sequence is 14 residues long. The ends were cut back, 0 bases at V and 6 bases at J, with 9 bases in the middle. Germline-derived CDR1 and CDR2 are MNHEY and SMNVEV (reference sequence). CDR3 nucleotide sequence: TGTGCCAGCAGTTTATCAGGGGGGGCTCAGCCCCAGCATTTT. Translation: CASSLSGGAQPQHF.

In this sample, this clonotype turned up a few times. The genes are TRBV20-1 and TRBJ2-2; unclear D gene. With 3 bases removed from V and 1 base from J, the gap between germline ends came to 9 bases. The germline V gene has CDR1 DFQATT and CDR2 SNEGSKA (reference sequence). CDR3 length: 14 residues. The CDR3 region has the DNA TGCAGTGCTAGCCGGGTTAGGAACACCGGGGAGCTGTTTTTT. It yields the protein CSASRVRNTGELFF.

The rearrangement links TRBV12-3 or TRBV12-4 to TRBJ1-5; maybe TRBD1 (5 bases). Trimming removed 7 bases at V and 7 bases at J, with 11 bases between. CDR3 length equals 12 residues. The CDR3 DNA reads as TGTGCCAGCACGAATTGGGGCCAGCCCCAGCATTTT. It encodes CASTNWGQPQHF.

The chain links TRBV3-1 to TRBJ2-1; D is perhaps TRBD2 (6 bases). Trimming took off 1 base at V and 11 bases at J, with 9 bases between the two ends. Germline CDR1 LGHDT, CDR2 YNNKEL (reference sequence). This CDR3 is 12 amino acids long. The CDR3 spells CASSQGRGQQFF. Here the CDR3 DNA reads TGTGCCAGCAGCCAAGGGAGGGGCCAGCAGTTCTTC.

The gene calls are TRBV7-9 and TRBJ2-6; no firm D call. CDR3 length equals 14 residues. The V and J ends lost 2 bases and 11 bases respectively, with 13 bases between them. Germline V gene lookup returns CDR1 SEHNR and CDR2 FQNEAQ (reference sequence). The CDR3 sequence is CASSLSIQNDVLTF. The CDR3 coding sequence is TGTGCCAGCAGCTTATCTATCCAAAACGACGTCCTGACTTTC. The full variable domain, its missing parts supplied by reference TRBV7-9 and TRBJ2-6, is DTGVSQNPRHKITKRGQNVTFRCDPISEHNRLYWYRQTLGQGPEFLTYFQNEAQLEKSRLLSDRFSAERPKGSFSTLEIQRTEQGDSAMYLCASSLSIQNDVLTFGAGSRLTVL.

The chain has TRBV7-2 and TRBJ1-2; TRBD1 matches at 7 bases. CDR1 SGHTA and CDR2 FQGNSA come from the germline V gene. The junction had 14 bases not matched to a gene; V was cut back by 5 bases and J by 8 bases. This CDR3 is 15 amino acids long. CDR3 in amino acids: CASSRDGDRVGGYTF. The CDR3, as DNA: TGTGCCAGCAGCAGGGACGGAGACAGGGTCGGCGGCTACACCTTC. Using reference TRBV7-2 and TRBJ1-2 for the parts outside the CDR3, the full variable domain is GAGVSQSPSNKVTEKGKDVELRCDPISGHTALYWYRQSLGQGLEFLIYFQGNSAPDKSGLPSDRFSAERTGGSVSTLTIQRTQQEDSAVYLCASSRDGDRVGGYTFGSGTRLTVV.

The chain has TRBV6-4 and TRBJ2-3, with D perhaps TRBD1 or TRBD2 (5 bases each). V lost 9 bases and J 0 bases, leaving 16 bases between the germline ends. CDR3 length equals 15 residues. Germline CDR1 and CDR2: MRHNA and SNTAGT. Written as DNA, the CDR3 is TGTGCCAGTAAGTTTAGGGACCGAAGCACAGATACGCAGTATTTT. Its protein product is CASKFRDRSTDTQYF.

This clonotype was seen many times. The chain is built from TRBV5-1 and TRBJ2-7; D possibly matches TRBD1 or TRBD2 (6 bases each). Germline V gene sequence: CDR1 SGHRS, CDR2 YFSETQ. This CDR3 is built from 16 residues. Trimming stripped 0 bases from V and 0 bases from J, with 13 bases between. DNA for the CDR3: TGCGCCAGCAGCTTGGGGGGGGCAGATTCCTCCTACGAGCAGTACTTC. The encoded protein is CASSLGGADSSYEQYF.

The gene calls are TRBV29-1 and TRBJ2-1, with D uncertain. This CDR3 is built from 12 residues. V was clipped by 2 bases and J by 8 bases, with 10 bases between them. Germline lookup yields CDR1 SQVTM and CDR2 ANQGSEA. The CDR3 region is CSVEYPGHEQFF. The CDR3 DNA reads as TGCAGCGTTGAATATCCCGGCCATGAGCAGTTCTTC.

The chain has TRBV20-1 and TRBJ2-4; 8 nucleotides match TRBD2. Germline V gene data show CDR1 as DFQATT and CDR2 as SNEGSKA (reference sequence). The CDR3 runs to 18 residues. The J segment lost 0 bases and the V segment lost 0 bases, leaving 10 bases of the junction unmatched. CDR3 sequence reads: CSARDEWLAGLAKNIQYF. The CDR3 bases are TGCAGTGCTAGAGATGAATGGCTAGCGGGTCTAGCCAAAAACATTCAGTACTTC.

This clonotype occurred a few times. The chain carries TRBV6-5 and TRBJ2-3; 8 bases are a match to TRBD2. The CDR3 runs 16 residues. Germline trimming cut 6 bases from V and 2 bases from J; bases unmatched to any gene: 10. Germline V gene lookup returns CDR1 MNHEY and CDR2 SVGAGI. CDR3 nucleotides: TGTGCCAGCAGCCAGCAGGACGGGGGGGACACAGATACGCAGTATTTT. Translation: CASSQQDGGDTDTQYF.